This is a list of T cell receptor beta chains from one sample in a study of regulatory T cells in long-lasting Graves disease. TCRdb re-called the multiplex PCR reads with MiXCR, one entry per CDR3 protein. This table holds about 430,000 distinct CDR3 sequences, 15% found once. These data also formed part of another study, on T cells in Graves' hyperthyroidism and ophthalmopathy.

This specimen was peripheral blood mononuclear cells (PBMCs), taken at new diagnosis, from a patient treated with antithyroid drugs. The receptors derive from a woman in her thirties or forties with Graves disease. Each CDR3 is given with its conserved first and last residue. The D gene is left open where the match is weak. Some rows have no size entry. The others give once, few or many, or a class for an expanded clone.

cdr3_length: 14
j_call: TRBJ1-1
d_call: TRBD1
v_call: TRBV19
clone_size: few
cdr3_nt: TGTGCCAGTAGCCTACAGGGGGAGTACACTGAAGCTTTCTTT
cdr3_aa: CASSLQGEYTEAFF

cdr3_length: 17
j_call: TRBJ1-5
d_call: -
v_call: TRBV12-3/TRBV12-4
clone_size: many
cdr3_nt: TGTGCCAGCAGTTTTTTTTACGACCTCAGAGGCGGTCAGCCCCAGCATTTT
cdr3_aa: CASSFFYDLRGGQPQHF

cdr3_length: 15
j_call: TRBJ1-1
d_call: -
v_call: TRBV11-2
clone_size: many
cdr3_nt: TGTGCCAGCTCATATTCTGTTGGGGGGAACACTGAAGCTTTCTTT
cdr3_aa: CASSYSVGGNTEAFF

cdr3_length: 14
j_call: TRBJ1-1
d_call: -
v_call: TRBV30
clone_size: -
cdr3_nt: TGTGCCTGGAGTATTTGGGGGGCGAACACTGAAGCTTTCTTT
cdr3_aa: CAWSIWGANTEAFF

cdr3_length: 17
j_call: TRBJ2-7
d_call: TRBD1
v_call: TRBV13
clone_size: -
cdr3_nt: TGTGCCAGCAGCTTTATGACTTCGTGGGACAGAGCCTACGAGCAGTACTTC
cdr3_aa: CASSFMTSWDRAYEQYF

cdr3_length: 17
j_call: TRBJ2-1
d_call: TRBD2
v_call: TRBV30
clone_size: many
cdr3_nt: TGTGCCTGGACCCAAGGTGGGACTAGCAATCTTAGGAATGAGCAGTTCTTC
cdr3_aa: CAWTQGGTSNLRNEQFF

cdr3_length: 15
j_call: TRBJ2-7
d_call: -
v_call: TRBV18
clone_size: many
cdr3_nt: TGTGCCAGCCACGAGCCGGGACGGGGCTCCTACGAGCAGTACTTC
cdr3_aa: CASHEPGRGSYEQYF

cdr3_length: 17
j_call: TRBJ2-3
d_call: TRBD2
v_call: TRBV5-1
clone_size: many
cdr3_nt: TGCGCCAGCAGCTCGGGACTAGCGGGAGGGAGCACAGATACGCAGTATTTT
cdr3_aa: CASSSGLAGGSTDTQYF

cdr3_length: 15
j_call: TRBJ2-1
d_call: -
v_call: TRBV7-9
clone_size: -
cdr3_nt: TGTGCCAGCAGCTTAGCGAAACTCCTCTACAATGAGCAGTTCTTC
cdr3_aa: CASSLAKLLYNEQFF

cdr3_length: 14
j_call: TRBJ2-2
d_call: TRBD2
v_call: TRBV6-1
clone_size: many
cdr3_nt: TGTGCCAGTACCGGGACTAGCGCTGGCGGGGAGCTGTTTTTT
cdr3_aa: CASTGTSAGGELFF

cdr3_length: 15
j_call: TRBJ2-1
d_call: TRBD1
v_call: TRBV27
clone_size: many
cdr3_nt: TGTGCCAGCAGCAAAGGGACAGGGGAGTACAATGAGCAGTTCTTC
cdr3_aa: CASSKGTGEYNEQFF

cdr3_length: 16
j_call: TRBJ2-1
d_call: TRBD2
v_call: TRBV5-1
clone_size: few
cdr3_nt: TGCGCCAGCAGCTTGGCCGGGACTAGCGGGAGAGATGAGCAGTTCTTC
cdr3_aa: CASSLAGTSGRDEQFF

cdr3_length: 18
j_call: TRBJ2-7
d_call: -
v_call: TRBV19
clone_size: many
cdr3_nt: TGTGCCAGTAGTATAGATGGGGTGGGAGAGGGGACCTTCAACGAGCAGTACTTC
cdr3_aa: CASSIDGVGEGTFNEQYF

cdr3_length: 15
j_call: TRBJ2-1
d_call: TRBD2
v_call: TRBV18
clone_size: many
cdr3_nt: TGTGCCAGCTCACCACTGACTAGCGGGGTGACTGAGCAGTTCTTC
cdr3_aa: CASSPLTSGVTEQFF

cdr3_length: 14
j_call: TRBJ2-7
d_call: TRBD2
v_call: TRBV29-1
clone_size: many
cdr3_nt: TGCAGCGTTGTTCTGGTTAGCGGGGGCTACGAGCAGTACTTC
cdr3_aa: CSVVLVSGGYEQYF

cdr3_length: 12
j_call: TRBJ2-1
d_call: -
v_call: TRBV28
clone_size: many
cdr3_nt: TGTGCCAGCAGCAGACCTGGGGATGAGCAGTTCTTC
cdr3_aa: CASSRPGDEQFF

cdr3_length: 16
j_call: TRBJ2-7
d_call: TRBD1
v_call: TRBV7-2
clone_size: many
cdr3_nt: TGTGCCAGCAGCTTATTTGGGGACAGGGGGCTTCGCGAGCAGTACTTC
cdr3_aa: CASSLFGDRGLREQYF

cdr3_length: 12
j_call: TRBJ1-2
d_call: -
v_call: TRBV9
clone_size: few
cdr3_nt: TGTGCCAGCAGCGTAGAAGGCTATGGCTACACCTTC
cdr3_aa: CASSVEGYGYTF

cdr3_length: 16
j_call: TRBJ2-5
d_call: -
v_call: TRBV6-1
clone_size: many
cdr3_nt: TGTGCCAGCAGGGCCGACCGAAGGTGGGGGCAAGAGACCCAGTACTTC
cdr3_aa: CASRADRRWGQETQYF

cdr3_length: 17
j_call: TRBJ2-1
d_call: TRBD2
v_call: TRBV7-8
clone_size: many
cdr3_nt: TGTGCCAGCAGCTTATTCGGACTAGCGGGAGCCCACAATGAGCAGTTCTTC
cdr3_aa: CASSLFGLAGAHNEQFF

cdr3_length: 16
j_call: TRBJ2-2
d_call: -
v_call: TRBV2
clone_size: many
cdr3_nt: TGTGCCAGCTCTCGGGACGCCCATTCGAACACCGGGGAGCTGTTTTTT
cdr3_aa: CASSRDAHSNTGELFF

cdr3_length: 14
j_call: TRBJ1-1
d_call: TRBD1
v_call: TRBV9
clone_size: many
cdr3_nt: TGTGCCAGCAGCGTTGGGGACAGGAATATTGAAGCTTTCTTT
cdr3_aa: CASSVGDRNIEAFF

cdr3_length: 14
j_call: TRBJ2-2
d_call: -
v_call: TRBV6-1
clone_size: many
cdr3_nt: TGTGCCAGCATGTTGGCTGTGAACACCGGGGAGCTGTTTTTT
cdr3_aa: CASMLAVNTGELFF

cdr3_length: 15
j_call: TRBJ1-6
d_call: -
v_call: TRBV9
clone_size: -
cdr3_nt: TGTGCCAGCAGCGGTACCGGGACGTCGGATTCGGCCCTCCACTTT
cdr3_aa: CASSGTGTSDSALHF

cdr3_length: 15
j_call: TRBJ2-4
d_call: -
v_call: TRBV4-1
clone_size: few
cdr3_nt: TGCGCCAGCAGCCAAGTAGGGGGAAGGGGAAACATTCAGTACTTC
cdr3_aa: CASSQVGGRGNIQYF

cdr3_length: 14
j_call: TRBJ2-7
d_call: -
v_call: TRBV6-1
clone_size: few
cdr3_nt: TGTGCCAGCAGTCCACTAATTTACTCCTACGAGCAGTACTTC
cdr3_aa: CASSPLIYSYEQYF

cdr3_length: 16
j_call: TRBJ2-1
d_call: -
v_call: TRBV25-1
clone_size: -
cdr3_nt: TGTGCCAGCAGTTTACGTGGGGGAATTTCCTACAATGAGCAGTTCTTC
cdr3_aa: CASSLRGGISYNEQFF

cdr3_length: 17
j_call: TRBJ2-5
d_call: TRBD2
v_call: TRBV7-8
clone_size: many
cdr3_nt: TGTGCCAGCAGTCCTCCTTGGAGGAGCGGGAGTGGGGAGACCCAGTACTTC
cdr3_aa: CASSPPWRSGSGETQYF

cdr3_length: 16
j_call: TRBJ2-3
d_call: -
v_call: TRBV19
clone_size: few
cdr3_nt: TGTGCCAGTAGACTCGGGAGGAGGACAGGCACAGATACGCAGTATTTT
cdr3_aa: CASRLGRRTGTDTQYF

cdr3_length: 14
j_call: TRBJ1-2
d_call: -
v_call: TRBV12-3/TRBV12-4
clone_size: -
cdr3_nt: TGTGCCAGCAGTTCCACACCCGTTAACTATGGCTACACCTTC
cdr3_aa: CASSSTPVNYGYTF

cdr3_length: 16
j_call: TRBJ1-1
d_call: TRBD1
v_call: TRBV28
clone_size: many
cdr3_nt: TGTGCCAGCAGGACGACAGGGAATTATGCGGGCACTGAAGCTTTCTTT
cdr3_aa: CASRTTGNYAGTEAFF

cdr3_length: 14
j_call: TRBJ2-3
d_call: -
v_call: TRBV7-3
clone_size: many
cdr3_nt: TGTGCCAGCAGCCGTGGACAGCCGACAGATACGCAGTATTTT
cdr3_aa: CASSRGQPTDTQYF

cdr3_length: 16
j_call: TRBJ2-1
d_call: TRBD2
v_call: TRBV5-1
clone_size: -
cdr3_nt: TGCGCCAGCAGCTTGGAACTAGCGGGAGTTGGGAATGAGCAGTTCTTC
cdr3_aa: CASSLELAGVGNEQFF

cdr3_length: 17
j_call: TRBJ2-6
d_call: TRBD1
v_call: TRBV11-3
clone_size: many
cdr3_nt: TGTGCCAGCACCTCCGGGACAGGGAGCTCTGGGGCCAACGTCCTGACTTTC
cdr3_aa: CASTSGTGSSGANVLTF

cdr3_length: 13
j_call: TRBJ1-3
d_call: -
v_call: TRBV6-2/TRBV6-3
clone_size: -
cdr3_nt: TGTGCCAGCAGTGAATGGGCAGCATATACCATATATTTT
cdr3_aa: CASSEWAAYTIYF